This T cell receptor beta chain originates from a study of T cell responses to AZD1222 COVID-19 vaccine. Study findings and constraints: A mostly white British donor set with more females was recruited, and clonal diversity was possibly underestimated.

Sequencing was performed with immunoSEQ multiplex PCR; in TCRdb, only in-frame clones are kept and a portion is missing. Of 77,000 or so clones in the sample, 90% to 95% were seen once. The CDR3 consists of 18 residues. The V gene lost 0 bases and the J gene lost 0 bases, with 18 bases spanning the gap. Germline loops: CDR1 LGHDT, CDR2 YNNKEL (reference sequence). Note on this clone: What it binds is not known.

V is TRBV3-1 (or the pseudogene TRBV3-2) and J is TRBJ2-7; D possibly corresponds to TRBD2 (5 bases). The specimen was peripheral blood, collected on day 0 of MenACWY control vaccination. The source is an adult in good health. The chain's CDR3 is CASSQDRGQPTSSYEQYF. The DNA of the CDR3 is TGTGCCAGCAGCCAAGATAGAGGGCAACCTACGAGCTCCTACGAGCAGTACTTC.